This record looks at one T cell receptor beta chain sequence and its context. This sample is drawn from a study of shared clonotypes between healthy human individuals. Germline V gene sequence: CDR1 LNHDA, CDR2 SQIVND (reference sequence). The CDR3 totals 14 residues. With V trimmed by 3 bases and J by 4 bases, 4 bases remained unmatched. TCRdb keeps only in-frame clones here, not all; method: immunoSEQ multiplex PCR. The sample carries around 2.5 million clones, over 85% recorded once. The clonotype was recovered from a man between 18 and 29 years old in good health. Some clones in this sample may be carry-over from other donors' samples. The V call is TRBV19, the J call TRBJ2-3; TRBD2 aligns across 7 bases. The sequencing sample was made of naive CD4+ T cells from PBMCs. Subset specified: CD45RA+ positively selected. CDR3 in amino acids: CASSIPAGSDTQYF. CDR3 nucleotides: TGTGCCAGTAGTATTCCAGCGGGATCAGATACGCAGTATTTT.